This T cell receptor (beta chain) is drawn from a study of CD8 T cells in ankylosing spondylitis. Study-wide results and caveats: A number of the motif variants had already been described in reactive arthritis synovial fluid and blood.

The CDR3 sequence is 8 residues long. CDR1 and CDR2 from the germline V gene are DFQATT and SNEGSKA (reference sequence). V lost 6 bases to trimming and J lost 10 bases, with 6 bases between them. Using its own MiXCR run on the 5' RACE reads, TCRdb lists one record per CDR3 protein. The sample lists under 300,000 distinct CDR3 sequences, over 15% occurring once. In its sample, this clonotype was seen many times. What it recognizes is unknown. This chain links TRBV20-1 with TRBJ1-1; D call uncertain. Material for sequencing was blood, either unsorted or a sorted T cell fraction (not recorded which). This receptor was identified in a male donor with ankylosing spondylitis or in good health (not recorded which). CDR3 region: CSAPPAFF. The CDR3 DNA is TGCAGTGCCCCACCAGCTTTCTTT.